The next 14 T cell receptor beta chains were all read from a single sample in a study of blood T cell repertoires in COVID-19. TCRdb keeps only in-frame clones here, not all; method: immunoSEQ multiplex PCR. The sample lists around 420,000 clones, roughly 86% occurring once. The sample taken for sequencing was PBMCs or T cells enriched from blood (not recorded which). The receptors shown here come from a woman aged 40 to 50 with acute COVID-19.

This clone turned up a few times. The chain joins TRBV5-8 to TRBJ1-2; unclear D gene. The V gene lost 5 bases and the J gene lost 3 bases, with 14 bases spanning the gap. CDR1 SGHTS and CDR2 YDEGEE come from the germline V gene. The CDR3 extends over 14 amino acids. CDR3 sequence reads: CASRPRRVDYGYTF. In DNA form, the CDR3 reads TGTGCCAGCAGACCCCGGCGGGTTGACTATGGCTACACCTTC.

The chain employs TRBV5-6 and TRBJ2-5; the D gene is possibly TRBD1 (5 bases). This CDR3 is built from 15 residues. V lost 4 bases and J 5 bases, leaving 18 bases between the germline ends. Germline CDR1 reads SGHDT; CDR2 reads YYEEEE. The CDR3 sequence: CASSGNGQGIETQYF. CDR3 in DNA: TGTGCCAGCAGCGGAAACGGACAAGGTATCGAGACCCAGTACTTC. The full variable domain, with the rest looked up from reference TRBV5-6 and TRBJ2-5, is DAGVTQSPTHLIKTRGQQVTLRCSPKSGHDTVSWYQQALGQGPQFIFQYYEEEERQRGNFPDRFSGHQFPNYSSELNVNALLLGDSALYLCASSGNGQGIETQYFGPGTRLLVL.

V and J are TRBV19 and TRBJ1-2; TRBD1 matches at 7 bases. Germline trimming cut 4 bases from V and 4 bases from J; bases unmatched to any gene: 9. Germline lookup yields CDR1 LNHDA and CDR2 SQIVND (reference sequence). The CDR3 has 15 residues. This CDR3 reads CASSTRDSRLYGYTF. The CDR3 DNA reads TGTGCCAGTAGTACCCGGGACAGCAGACTCTATGGCTACACCTTC.

The J gene is TRBJ1-2, the V gene TRBV15, with 9 positions matching TRBD1. In germline, CDR1 is LNHNV, CDR2 YYDKDF (reference sequence). The CDR3 extends over 13 amino acids. The V gene end was trimmed by 1 base and the J gene end by 13 bases; junction bases not matched to a gene: 7. CDR3 in amino acids: CATSRAVMDRGTF. As DNA, the CDR3 is TGTGCCACCAGCAGAGCGGTGATGGACAGGGGCACCTTC.

This clone was recorded only once. CDR3 in DNA: TGTGCCAGCAGCTGGGGACAGGGTGCGGGCAATGAGCAGTTCTTC. Translating it yields CASSWGQGAGNEQFF. V gene TRBV5-5 combines with J gene TRBJ2-1; 9 bases line up with TRBD1. Germline V gives CDR1 SGHKS, CDR2 YYEKEE (reference sequence). The CDR3 length is 15 residues. The junction had 7 bases not matched to a gene; V was cut back by 3 bases and J by 6 bases.

The rearrangement uses TRBV9 and TRBJ2-6, with 12 bases aligning to TRBD1. Germline values: CDR1 SGDLS, CDR2 YYNGEE. With V trimmed by 3 bases and J by 1 base, 5 bases remained unmatched. This CDR3 is 18 amino acids long. CDR3: CASSGGQGARSGANVLTF. The CDR3, as DNA: TGTGCCAGCAGCGGGGGACAGGGGGCTCGGTCTGGGGCCAACGTCCTGACTTTC.

This chain connects TRBV5-1 to TRBJ2-5, with D perhaps matching TRBD2 (6 bases). The CDR3 contains 14 residues. Germline lookup yields CDR1 SGHRS and CDR2 YFSETQ. V lost 4 bases to trimming and J lost 1 base, with 11 bases between them. The CDR3 protein is CASSTGTGQETQYF. Written as DNA, the CDR3 is TGCGCCAGCAGCACCGGGACTGGCCAAGAGACCCAGTACTTC.

The chain links TRBV10-3 to TRBJ2-3; weak D call: TRBD1 (5 bases). Germline V gene lookup returns CDR1 ENHRY and CDR2 SYGVKD. The CDR3 runs to 17 residues. V was pared by 2 bases and J by 1 base, with 16 bases between. The CDR3 nucleotides are TGTGCCATCAGTGAGGGAATGGGCAGGGTTGGCACAGATACGCAGTATTTT. Translated, it gives CAISEGMGRVGTDTQYF.

The rearrangement uses TRBV7-9 and TRBJ1-5; a weak D match, TRBD1 (5 bases). The length of the CDR3 is 14 residues. CDR1 is SEHNR, CDR2 FQNEAQ, per germline (reference sequence). Trimming removed 4 bases from V and 5 bases from J, with 12 bases in between. CDR3 sequence (DNA): TGTGCCAGCAGCTCGCGGGGACCCGATCAGCCCCAGCATTTT. This gives the protein CASSSRGPDQPQHF. Looking up the rest from reference TRBV7-9 and TRBJ1-5 gives the full variable domain: DTGVSQNPRHKITKRGQNVTFRCDPISEHNRLYWYRQTLGQGPEFLTYFQNEAQLEKSRLLSDRFSAERPKGSFSTLEIQRTEQGDSAMYLCASSSRGPDQPQHFGDGTRLSIL.

This chain joins TRBV3-1 (or the pseudogene TRBV3-2) and TRBJ2-4; D is possibly TRBD1 (6 bases). The CDR3 is 13 residues long. Trimming cost V 0 bases and J 8 bases, with 8 bases left between them. Per the germline V gene, CDR1 is LGHDT and CDR2 is YNNKEL (reference sequence). Here the CDR3 DNA reads TGTGCCAGCAGCCAAGAGGACAGCGACATTCAGTACTTC. Protein: CASSQEDSDIQYF.

The V call is TRBV5-1, the J call TRBJ2-3; 7 bases align to TRBD1. With 4 bases clipped from V and 1 base from J, the junction kept 6 bases outside the gene matches. This CDR3 comprises 15 residues. Germline-derived CDR1 and CDR2 are SGHRS and YFSETQ. CDR3 amino acids: CASSPKTGGTDTQYF. The CDR3 DNA follows: TGCGCCAGCAGCCCCAAAACAGGGGGCACAGATACGCAGTATTTT. The full variable domain, completed using reference TRBV5-1 and TRBJ2-3, is KAGVTQTPRYLIKTRGQQVTLSCSPISGHRSVSWYQQTPGQGLQFLFEYFSETQRNKGNFPGRFSGRQFSNSRSEMNVSTLELGDSALYLCASSPKTGGTDTQYFGPGTRLTVL.

This rearrangement joins TRBV27 to TRBJ1-5, with 8 bases aligning to TRBD1. Trimming at V came to 8 bases and at J to 0 bases, leaving 12 bases not matched to a gene. Germline V lookup: CDR1 MNHEY, CDR2 SMNVEV (reference sequence). This CDR3 has 17 residues. The CDR3 DNA follows: TGTGCCAGCGGTCCGGGACAGGCGCTGTATAGCAATCAGCCCCAGCATTTT. Translation: CASGPGQALYSNQPQHF.

Regarding this clone: Other DNA sequences within the sample encode an identical CDR3. J is TRBJ1-1 and V is TRBV5-1; D unresolved. The ends were cut back, 0 bases at V and 2 bases at J, with 8 bases in the middle. The CDR3 is 14 residues long. Germline V gene data show CDR1 as SGHRS and CDR2 as YFSETQ. The chain's CDR3 is CASSLGSPNTEAFF. The CDR3 DNA is TGCGCCAGCAGCTTGGGGAGTCCCAACACTGAAGCTTTCTTT.

V gene TRBV11-2 combines with J gene TRBJ2-7; 7 bases map to TRBD1. Trimming cost V 3 bases and J 5 bases; bases outside gene matches: 13. The CDR3 spans 16 residues. Germline lookup yields CDR1 SGHAT and CDR2 FQNNGV. CDR3 coding DNA: TGTGCCAGCAGCTTGGCACAGACAGGGTACCTAAACGAGCAGTACTTC. The encoded protein is CASSLAQTGYLNEQYF.